This T cell receptor (beta chain) was identified in a study of cytomegalovirus exposure and HLA in healthy donors. 13 Jbeta primers and 60 Vbeta primers were used for the PCR. The table came from immunoSEQ multiplex PCR; TCRdb's copy has only in-frame clones and leaves some out. The sample holds tens of thousands of clones. Deletions cut 1 base from V and 0 bases from J, with 22 bases between. This CDR3 is 19 amino acids long. Germline values: CDR1 SGHDN, CDR2 FVKESK. The sample consisted of PBMCs. The gene calls are TRBV14 and TRBJ2-7, with D perhaps matching TRBD1 (7 bases). The sequence was collected from a man over 45 in good health and CMV-seronegative. The CDR3 DNA sequence: TGTGCCAGCAGCCAAGCCCTACGGGGGACAGACCCAAGCTCCTACGAGCAGTACTTC. Its translation: CASSQALRGTDPSSYEQYF.